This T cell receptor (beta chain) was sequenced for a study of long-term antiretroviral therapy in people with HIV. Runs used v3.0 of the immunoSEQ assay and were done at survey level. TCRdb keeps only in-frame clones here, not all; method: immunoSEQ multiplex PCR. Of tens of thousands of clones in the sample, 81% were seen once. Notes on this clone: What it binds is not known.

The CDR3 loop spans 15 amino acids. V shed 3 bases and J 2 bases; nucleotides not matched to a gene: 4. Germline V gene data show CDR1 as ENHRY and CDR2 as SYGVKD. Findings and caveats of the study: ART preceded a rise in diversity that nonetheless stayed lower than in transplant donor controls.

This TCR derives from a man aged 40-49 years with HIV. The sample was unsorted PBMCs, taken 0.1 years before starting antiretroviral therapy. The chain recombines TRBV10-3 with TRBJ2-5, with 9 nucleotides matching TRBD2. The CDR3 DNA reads TGTGCCATCAGTGACCCGACTAGCGGACAAGAGACCCAGTACTTC. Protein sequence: CAISDPTSGQETQYF.